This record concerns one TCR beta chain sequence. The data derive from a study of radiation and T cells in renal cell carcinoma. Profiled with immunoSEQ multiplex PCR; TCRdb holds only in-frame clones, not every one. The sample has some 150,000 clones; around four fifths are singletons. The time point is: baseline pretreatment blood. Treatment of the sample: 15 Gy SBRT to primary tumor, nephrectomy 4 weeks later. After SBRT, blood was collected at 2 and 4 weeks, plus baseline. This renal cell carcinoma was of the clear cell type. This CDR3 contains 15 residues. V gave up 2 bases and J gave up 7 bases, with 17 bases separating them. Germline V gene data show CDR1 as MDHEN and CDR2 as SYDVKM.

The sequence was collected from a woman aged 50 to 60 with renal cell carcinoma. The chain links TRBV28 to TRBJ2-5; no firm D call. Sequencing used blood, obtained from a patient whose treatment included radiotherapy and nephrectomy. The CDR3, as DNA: TGTGCCAGCAGTTTACCCCTGGTTTCAGAAGTGACCCAGTACTTC. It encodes CASSLPLVSEVTQYF.